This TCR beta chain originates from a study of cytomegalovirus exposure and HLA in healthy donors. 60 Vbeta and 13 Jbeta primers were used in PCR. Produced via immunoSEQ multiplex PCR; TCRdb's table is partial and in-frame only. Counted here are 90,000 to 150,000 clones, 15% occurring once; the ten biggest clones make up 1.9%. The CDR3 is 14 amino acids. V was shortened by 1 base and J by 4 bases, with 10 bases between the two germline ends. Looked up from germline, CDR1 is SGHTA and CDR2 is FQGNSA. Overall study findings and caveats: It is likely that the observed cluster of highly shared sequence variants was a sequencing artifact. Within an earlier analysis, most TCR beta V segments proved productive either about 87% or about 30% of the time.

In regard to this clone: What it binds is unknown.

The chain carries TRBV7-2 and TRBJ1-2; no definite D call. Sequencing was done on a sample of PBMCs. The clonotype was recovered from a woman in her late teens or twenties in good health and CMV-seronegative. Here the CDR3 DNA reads TGTGCCAGCAGCTTAGGGGCCGATATCTATGGCTACACCTTC. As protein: CASSLGADIYGYTF.